The 24 T cell receptor beta chains presented below share a single source sample, sequenced in a study of T cell repertoires in cytomegalovirus infection. TCRdb called the reads again in MiXCR, with one record for every CDR3 protein. The sample contains around 350,000 distinct CDR3 sequences, about a sixth of which appear only once. The sample was PBMCs. The receptors derive from a human donor in good health (CMV status not recorded). Some clones in this sample may be carry-over from other donors' samples.

The chain uses TRBV28 and TRBJ1-1; tentative D call: TRBD1 (5 bases). The germline gives CDR1 MDHEN, CDR2 SYDVKM. The CDR3 spans 13 residues. The V and J ends lost 1 base and 11 bases respectively, with 14 bases between them. CDR3 region: CASSLFIGTRAFF. CDR3 bases: TGTGCCAGCAGTTTATTTATTGGGACGCGGGCTTTCTTT.

This clonotype came up a few times. The rearrangement links TRBV2 to TRBJ2-1, with D perhaps TRBD2 (6 bases). CDR3 length equals 13 residues. CDR1 is SNHLY and CDR2 is FYNNEI in the germline V gene. V lost 8 bases and J 9 bases, leaving 17 bases between the germline ends. The DNA of the CDR3 is TGTGCCAGCGGGGACTCCCAAGTGAGTGAGCAGTTCTTC. This sequence encodes CASGDSQVSEQFF. The complete variable domain, with remaining parts taken from reference TRBV2 and TRBJ2-1, reads EPEVTQTPSHQVTQMGQEVILRCVPISNHLYFYWYRQILGQKVEFLVSFYNNEISEKSEIFDDQFSVERPDGSNFTLKIRSTKLEDSAMYFCASGDSQVSEQFFGPGTRLTVL.

This clonotype was found a few times. The chain is built from TRBV5-1 and TRBJ2-5, with D possibly matching TRBD2 (6 bases). This CDR3 has 14 amino acids. V dropped 6 bases and J dropped 4 bases, with 16 bases sitting between them. Germline CDR1 SGHRS, CDR2 YFSETQ. The CDR3 spells CASTPTGSGETQYF. The CDR3 DNA reads TGCGCCAGCACCCCTACCGGTAGCGGAGAGACCCAGTACTTC.

There are a few counts of this clonotype. The chain recombines TRBV5-1 with TRBJ1-1; unclear D gene. V lost 0 bases and J lost 8, with 11 bases in between. Germline values: CDR1 SGHRS, CDR2 YFSETQ. The CDR3 contains 13 residues. CDR3: CASSLVGGREAFF. The CDR3 DNA follows: TGCGCCAGCAGCTTGGTAGGAGGGAGGGAAGCTTTCTTT.

The table lists this clonotype with many counts. The genes are TRBV6-5 and TRBJ2-5; D perhaps matches TRBD1 (5 bases). The CDR3 spans 15 residues. The V end was cut by 0 bases, the J end by 4 bases, with 12 bases between. The germline CDR1 and CDR2 sequences are MNHEY and SVGAGI. The chain's CDR3 is CASSYSPGRRETQYF. The CDR3 region has the DNA TGTGCCAGCAGTTACTCCCCAGGGCGGAGAGAGACCCAGTACTTC.

CDR3 bases: TGCAGCGTTGGGGGGGGCGAACAGGGGGACCTTAACACTGAAGCTTTCTTT. Translation: CSVGGGEQGDLNTEAFF. The chain uses TRBV29-1 and TRBJ1-1; 8 bases are a match to TRBD1. J lost 2 bases, V lost 4 bases, and 15 bases had no gene match. The CDR3 consists of 17 residues. Germline CDR1 reads SQVTM; CDR2 reads ANQGSEA.

This clonotype was observed a single time. This chain uses TRBV20-1 with TRBJ2-4; D is unresolved. The CDR3 consists of 13 residues. V gave up 5 bases and J gave up 4 bases, with 12 bases separating them. The germline CDR1 and CDR2 sequences are DFQATT and SNEGSKA (reference sequence). The CDR3 loop is CSAAHGRKNIQYF. CDR3 bases: TGCAGTGCTGCCCACGGACGGAAAAACATTCAGTACTTC.

The rearrangement links TRBV20-1 to TRBJ2-1, with 7 bases that match TRBD2. The V gene's germline CDR1 is DFQATT and CDR2 SNEGSKA (reference sequence). V lost 0 bases, J lost 9 bases, and 11 bases stayed unmatched. The CDR3 has 15 residues. CDR3 sequence reads: CSARDAAREKIEQFF. The CDR3, as DNA: TGCAGTGCTAGAGATGCGGCGCGGGAGAAAATTGAGCAGTTCTTC.

CDR3 in amino acids: CASSYDYSKSGANVLTF. The CDR3 bases are TGTGCCAGCAGTTACGACTACTCAAAATCTGGGGCCAACGTCCTGACTTTC. The chain combines TRBV6-6 with TRBJ2-6; tentative D call: TRBD2 (5 bases). There are 17 residues in the CDR3. CDR1 is MNHNY, CDR2 SVGAGI, per germline (reference sequence). V was pared by 2 bases and J by 1 base, with 12 bases between.

This clonotype was picked up many times. The chain uses TRBV11-2 and TRBJ2-7, with TRBD2 matching over 9 bases. Trimming removed 2 bases from V and 7 bases from J; junction bases left unmatched: 15. CDR1 and CDR2 (germline): SGHAT, FQNNGV. This CDR3 region has 17 residues. CDR3 nucleotides: TGTGCCAGCAGCTTACTCCGAACACCGGGACTAGCTGATGAGCAGTACTTC. This encodes CASSLLRTPGLADEQYF.

Concerning this clonotype itself: Just one base apart from a much larger clone, this may be a read error. The J gene is TRBJ2-1, the V gene TRBV6-1; 7 bases match TRBD2. The ends lost 2 bases at V and 4 bases at J; junction bases unmatched: 8. The germline V gene has CDR1 MNHNS and CDR2 SASEGT. The CDR3 spans 16 residues. Here the CDR3 reads CASSEYQAGVYNEQFF. CDR3 nucleotides: TGTGCCAGCAGTGAATATCAGGCGGGAGTGTACAATGAGCAGTTCTTC.

The V and J genes are TRBV24-1 and TRBJ2-3; TRBD1 agrees at 9 bases. Germline CDR1 reads KGHDR; CDR2 reads SFDVKD. The CDR3 is 13 residues long. Trimming removed 5 bases from V and 9 bases from J; junction bases left unmatched: 5. CDR3 amino acids: CATSVNRGRTQYF. The CDR3 coding sequence is TGTGCCACCAGTGTCAACAGGGGGCGCACGCAGTATTTT.

This clonotype showed up many times. The chain couples TRBV7-2 to TRBJ2-7, with D tentatively TRBD1 or TRBD2 (6 bases each). This CDR3 comprises 12 residues. CDR1 and CDR2 from the germline V gene are SGHTA and FQGNSA. The V end lost 1 base, the J end lost 8 bases, and 9 bases lay between the germline ends. CDR3 bases: TGTGCCAGCAGCTTAGATGGGGGGCAGCAGTACTTC. This translates into CASSLDGGQQYF.

This clonotype was recorded many times. The CDR3 loop reads CASSPSGGGNTEAFF. CDR3 DNA: TGTGCCAGCAGCCCATCCGGGGGCGGGAACACTGAAGCTTTCTTT. J is TRBJ1-1 and V is TRBV11-3, with D perhaps TRBD1 (6 bases). This CDR3 is built from 15 residues. Germline V gene sequence: CDR1 SGHNT, CDR2 YENEEA. Trimming took off 5 bases at V and 1 base at J, with 14 bases between the two ends.

The genes are TRBV5-1 and TRBJ1-1; a weak D match, TRBD1 (5 bases). The CDR3 spans 15 residues. V was cut by 1 base and J by 2 bases, with 12 bases left in between. Germline CDR1 reads SGHRS; CDR2 reads YFSETQ. The CDR3 DNA follows: TGCGCCAGCAGCTTGCGTCAGGGACTTAACACTGAAGCTTTCTTT. It translates to CASSLRQGLNTEAFF. Variable domain in full (rest from reference TRBV5-1 and TRBJ1-1): KAGVTQTPRYLIKTRGQQVTLSCSPISGHRSVSWYQQTPGQGLQFLFEYFSETQRNKGNFPGRFSGRQFSNSRSEMNVSTLELGDSALYLCASSLRQGLNTEAFFGQGTRLTVV.

This clonotype was recorded a few times. The CDR3 spells CASSGAQDGEQFF. In nucleotides, the CDR3 is TGTGCCAGCAGTGGGGCACAGGACGGAGAGCAGTTCTTC. This chain connects TRBV2 to TRBJ2-1, with D perhaps TRBD1 (5 bases). Germline CDR1 SNHLY, CDR2 FYNNEI. This CDR3 region has 13 residues. The V gene lost 4 bases and the J gene lost 10 bases, with 14 bases spanning the gap.

Only a few counts were recorded for this clonotype. The genes are TRBV20-1 and TRBJ2-1, with unresolved D. Germline V gene sequence: CDR1 DFQATT, CDR2 SNEGSKA (reference sequence). The CDR3 is 14 residues long. The V and J ends lost 3 bases and 5 bases respectively, with 14 bases between them. DNA of the CDR3: TGCAGTGCTAGTTTCCCCACTGGGAACAATGAGCAGTTCTTC. This sequence encodes CSASFPTGNNEQFF.

V is TRBV7-9 and J is TRBJ2-7; D gene unclear. Germline CDR1 reads SEHNR; CDR2 reads FQNEAQ (reference sequence). The CDR3 totals 15 residues. The V gene lost 5 bases and the J gene lost 5 bases, with 19 bases spanning the gap. CDR3 sequence: CASSPIPFGSHEQYF. The CDR3 DNA reads TGTGCCAGCAGCCCCATACCCTTCGGTTCCCACGAGCAGTACTTC.

The genes are TRBV6-6 and TRBJ2-2, with a weak D call TRBD1 (5 bases). Germline V lookup: CDR1 MNHNY, CDR2 SVGAGI (reference sequence). Trimming took off 7 bases at V and 7 bases at J, with 13 bases between the two ends. This CDR3 region has 13 residues. The CDR3 loop is CASTPYQGGELFF. The CDR3 DNA reads TGTGCCAGCACACCGTACCAGGGCGGGGAGCTGTTTTTT.

This chain connects TRBV9 to TRBJ1-1, with D maybe TRBD1 (5 bases). CDR3 length: 16 residues. The V and J ends lost 3 bases and 3 bases respectively, with 18 bases between them. Germline V gene data show CDR1 as SGDLS and CDR2 as YYNGEE. CDR3 in DNA: TGTGCCAGCAGCGAGTGGGGCGGGGGTAGATACACTGAAGCTTTCTTT. Translated: CASSEWGGGRYTEAFF.

This clonotype was seen a few times. The V gene is TRBV6-2 or TRBV6-3, the J gene TRBJ2-1, with a possible D match to TRBD1 (5 bases). The germline V gene encodes CDR1 MNHEY and CDR2 SVGEGT. CDR3 length: 11 residues. Trimming took 7 bases from V and 8 from J, leaving 9 bases between them. In DNA, the CDR3 is TGTGCCAGCACATTAGGGGATGAGCAGTTCTTC. Its translation is CASTLGDEQFF.

The chain joins TRBV6-2 or TRBV6-3 to TRBJ2-1; D tentatively fits TRBD1 or TRBD2 (5 bases each). Germline assignment: CDR1 MNHEY and CDR2 SVGEGT. V was shortened by 6 bases and J by 14 bases, with 20 bases between the two germline ends. There are 13 residues in the CDR3. The CDR3 spells CASRSLERDLKFF. CDR3 DNA: TGTGCCAGCAGATCGTTAGAACGGGACCTAAAGTTCTTC.

The V and J genes are TRBV6-2 or TRBV6-3 and TRBJ2-7; D gene uncertain. V shed 5 bases and J shed 7 bases, with 12 bases lying between them. Germline V gene lookup returns CDR1 MNHEY and CDR2 SVGEGT. The CDR3 is 12 residues long. The chain's CDR3 is CASSPPLGEQYF. The CDR3 DNA is TGTGCCAGCAGTCCGCCACTTGGGGAGCAGTACTTC.

This clonotype was picked up many times. V and J are TRBV20-1 and TRBJ2-5; unclear D gene. Between the trimmed V and J ends, which lost 4 bases and 2 bases, there was a span of 11 bases. CDR1 is DFQATT and CDR2 is SNEGSKA in the germline V gene (reference sequence). CDR3 length equals 13 residues. As DNA, the CDR3 is TGCAGTGCTACAGATCGGGCGCAAGAGACCCAGTACTTC. Protein sequence: CSATDRAQETQYF.